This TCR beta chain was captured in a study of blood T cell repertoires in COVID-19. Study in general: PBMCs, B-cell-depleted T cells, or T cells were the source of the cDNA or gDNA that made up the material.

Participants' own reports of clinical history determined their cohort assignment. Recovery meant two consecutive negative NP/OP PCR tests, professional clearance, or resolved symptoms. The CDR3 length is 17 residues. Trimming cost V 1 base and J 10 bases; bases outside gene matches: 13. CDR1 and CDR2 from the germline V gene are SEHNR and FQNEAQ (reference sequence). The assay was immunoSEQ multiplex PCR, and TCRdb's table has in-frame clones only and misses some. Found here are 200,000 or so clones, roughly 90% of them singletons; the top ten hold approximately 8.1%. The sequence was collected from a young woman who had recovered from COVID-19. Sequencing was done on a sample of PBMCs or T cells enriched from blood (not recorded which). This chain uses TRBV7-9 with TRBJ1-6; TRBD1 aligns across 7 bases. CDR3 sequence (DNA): TGTGCCAGCAGCTTAGACCACAGGGGAAGCGATGGGTCACCCCTCCACTTT. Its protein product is CASSLDHRGSDGSPLHF. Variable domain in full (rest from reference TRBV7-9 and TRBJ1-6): DTGVSQNPRHKITKRGQNVTFRCDPISEHNRLYWYRQTLGQGPEFLTYFQNEAQLEKSRLLSDRFSAERPKGSFSTLEIQRTEQGDSAMYLCASSLDHRGSDGSPLHFGNGTRLTVT.